This TCR beta chain comes out of a study of shared clonotypes between healthy human individuals. About the research overall: The study enrolled a couple of women and a few men aged 18 to 49. For every donor, three CD4 naive, three CD4 memory, two CD8 naive and one CD8 memory plates were used.

J lost 8 bases, V lost 0 bases, and 9 bases had no gene match. Per the germline V gene, CDR1 is SGDLS and CDR2 is YYNGEE. The CDR3 loop spans 15 amino acids. Original data processing: From ImmunoSEQ came sequences covering only the junction and carrying no quality scores, so filtering differed. Here immunoSEQ multiplex PCR was the method, and the copy in TCRdb shows in-frame clones only, minus some. V, J and clone size reflect that table, while D and trimming were determined from the DNA. The repertoire holds 1,400,000 or so clones, with just under 99% as singletons. Sequenced material: naive CD4+ T cells sorted from blood. As for subset: CD45RA+ positively selected. The TCR comes from a man aged 25-40 years in good health. V usage is TRBV9 and J usage is TRBJ1-2; 8 bases map to TRBD1. The CDR3: CASSVVSGQGAGYTF. The CDR3 DNA reads TGTGCCAGCAGCGTAGTCTCAGGACAGGGAGCCGGCTACACCTTC. Looking up the rest from reference TRBV9 and TRBJ1-2 gives the full variable domain: DSGVTQTPKHLITATGQRVTLRCSPRSGDLSVYWYQQSLDQGLQFLIQYYNGEERAKGNILERFSAQQFPDLHSELNLSSLELGDSALYFCASSVVSGQGAGYTFGSGTRLTVV.